The 31 T cell receptor beta chains presented below share a single source sample, sequenced in a study of shared clonotypes between healthy human individuals. Measured with immunoSEQ multiplex PCR; TCRdb has only the in-frame clones, and not every one. The table lists roughly 1,500,000 clones, roughly 98.5% of them singletons. The sequenced material came from naive CD4+ T cells sorted from blood. The subset was: CD45RA+ positively selected. The receptors were sampled from a man aged 25 to 40 in good health.

The chain uses TRBV9 and TRBJ2-1, with TRBD2 matching over 9 bases. Germline V lookup: CDR1 SGDLS, CDR2 YYNGEE. V lost 2 bases and J lost 3; bases outside the gene matches: 3. This CDR3 is built from 15 residues. The CDR3 sequence is CASSVLAGRYNEQFF. The CDR3 nucleotides read TGTGCCAGCAGCGTTCTAGCGGGGCGCTACAATGAGCAGTTCTTC.

V usage is TRBV27 and J usage is TRBJ2-3; the D call may be TRBD1 or TRBD2 (5 bases each). There are 16 residues in the CDR3. Trimming stripped 5 bases from V and 2 bases from J, with 17 bases between. Germline CDR1 reads MNHEY; CDR2 reads SMNVEV (reference sequence). The CDR3 loop reads CASSRTLGEFTDTQYF. CDR3 coding DNA: TGTGCCAGCAGTCGGACCCTAGGGGAGTTCACAGATACGCAGTATTTT.

This sequence joins TRBV7-9 and TRBJ1-2; D is ambiguous. Germline-derived CDR1 and CDR2 are SEHNR and FQNEAQ (reference sequence). V was clipped by 2 bases and J by 8 bases, with 12 bases between them. This CDR3 region has 13 residues. Here the CDR3 DNA reads TGTGCCAGCAGCTTACCCAGGATCGAAGGCTACACCTTC. Protein: CASSLPRIEGYTF.

The chain recombines TRBV18 with TRBJ2-7; no definite D call. The V and J ends lost 2 bases and 4 bases respectively, with 15 bases between them. The length of the CDR3 is 15 residues. In germline, CDR1 is KGHSH, CDR2 LQKENI. In DNA form, the CDR3 reads TGTGCCAGCTCACCAGAAGGGATTCAAATATACGAGCAGTACTTC. It translates to CASSPEGIQIYEQYF.

As concerns this clone: Additional DNA sequences in this sample encode the identical CDR3. The J gene is TRBJ1-1, the V gene TRBV5-1; D is perhaps TRBD1 (5 bases). CDR1 and CDR2 (germline): SGHRS, YFSETQ. The CDR3 runs 13 residues. V lost 1 base, J lost 4 bases, and 8 bases lay in between. CDR3 bases: TGCGCCAGCAGCTTGCAGGGAGGCACTGAAGCTTTCTTT. Its protein product is CASSLQGGTEAFF.

The V and J genes are TRBV7-6 and TRBJ2-2; the D is unclear. Between the trimmed V and J ends, which lost 0 bases and 3 bases, there was a span of 8 bases. The germline gives CDR1 SGHVS, CDR2 FNYEAQ. The CDR3 runs to 15 residues. This CDR3 is CASSLASGYTGELFF. The CDR3 DNA sequence: TGTGCCAGCAGCTTAGCTTCTGGGTACACCGGGGAGCTGTTTTTT.

The chain employs TRBV7-3 and TRBJ2-7, with 7 bases matching TRBD2. Losses at the gene ends were 0 bases for V and 0 bases for J; bases not matched to a gene: 5. Germline CDR1 is SGHTA and CDR2 is FQGTGA. The CDR3 length is 16 residues. CDR3 coding DNA: TGTGCCAGCAGCTTAACGGGGGGGTCGTCCTCCTACGAGCAGTACTTC. This translates into CASSLTGGSSSYEQYF.

The chain is built from TRBV2 and TRBJ2-1; 7 bases map to TRBD2. CDR1 is SNHLY and CDR2 is FYNNEI in the germline V gene. This CDR3 is built from 15 residues. V lost 3 bases to trimming and J lost 2 bases; unmatched junction nucleotides: 4. The CDR3 region has the DNA TGTGCCAGCAGTGACCAGGGACTAACCTACAATGAGCAGTTCTTC. It codes for CASSDQGLTYNEQFF. The entire variable domain, with the rest obtained from reference TRBV2 and TRBJ2-1, is as follows: EPEVTQTPSHQVTQMGQEVILRCVPISNHLYFYWYRQILGQKVEFLVSFYNNEISEKSEIFDDQFSVERPDGSNFTLKIRSTKLEDSAMYFCASSDQGLTYNEQFFGPGTRLTVL.

This sequence joins TRBV21-1 and TRBJ2-1; TRBD2, the table's D call, was not compared with the DNA. TRBV21-1 is designated a pseudogene. CDR3 size: 19 residues. CDR3 protein: CASSMPDVSGRASYNEQFF. The CDR3 nucleotides are TGTGCCAGCAGCATGCCAGATGTTAGCGGGAGGGCCTCCTACAATGAGCAGTTCTTC.

The chain employs TRBV7-3 and TRBJ2-5; D ambiguous. The CDR3 has 12 residues. Trimming left V 2 bases short and J 9 bases short, with 10 bases between. CDR1 is SGHTA, CDR2 FQGTGA, per germline. CDR3 protein: CASSLPPGSQYF. CDR3 bases: TGTGCCAGCAGCTTACCCCCTGGTTCCCAGTACTTC.

J is TRBJ2-7 and V is TRBV18; the D is unclear. Between the trimmed V and J ends, which lost 4 bases and 0 bases, there was a span of 19 bases. This CDR3 region has 17 residues. In germline, CDR1 is KGHSH, CDR2 LQKENI. CDR3: CASSLLPPTSSSYEQYF. The CDR3, as DNA: TGTGCCAGCTCACTTTTGCCCCCCACGTCGAGCTCCTACGAGCAGTACTTC.

The V gene is TRBV7-6, the J gene TRBJ1-2; TRBD1 might be the D (6 bases). The V gene's germline CDR1 is SGHVS and CDR2 FNYEAQ. Trimming pared 5 bases from V and 4 bases from J, leaving 14 bases between. The CDR3 spans 14 residues. The DNA of the CDR3 is TGTGCCAGCAGCCTAGGCGGACAGATCTATGGCTACACCTTC. Encoded protein: CASSLGGQIYGYTF.

This clone was counted a single time. This chain joins TRBV7-3 and TRBJ2-2; possibly TRBD2 for D (5 bases). Germline V gene sequence: CDR1 SGHTA, CDR2 FQGTGA. This CDR3 region has 13 residues. V shed 5 bases and J shed 6 bases, with 10 bases lying between them. CDR3 nucleotides: TGTGCCAGCAGCCCTAGCTACTCCGGGGAGCTGTTTTTT. This gives the protein CASSPSYSGELFF.

This chain uses TRBV9 with TRBJ1-3, with a possible D match to TRBD1 (6 bases). V was clipped by 1 base and J by 0 bases, with 14 bases between them. Germline loops: CDR1 SGDLS, CDR2 YYNGEE. This CDR3 contains 17 residues. The CDR3 coding sequence is TGTGCCAGCAGCGTACTTTCAGGGGCGTTCTCTGGAAACACCATATATTTT. It translates to CASSVLSGAFSGNTIYF. Using reference TRBV9 and TRBJ1-3 for the parts outside the CDR3, the full variable domain is DSGVTQTPKHLITATGQRVTLRCSPRSGDLSVYWYQQSLDQGLQFLIQYYNGEERAKGNILERFSAQQFPDLHSELNLSSLELGDSALYFCASSVLSGAFSGNTIYFGEGSWLTVV.

The chain is built from TRBV5-3 and TRBJ2-7; D uncertain. TRBV5-3 is an ORF for which the function is uncertain. Trimming left V 7 bases short and J 3 bases short, with 23 bases between. The CDR3 covers 16 residues. The CDR3 is CARENDVGPCLYEQYF. CDR3 nucleotide sequence: TGTGCCAGAGAAAACGACGTCGGCCCTTGTCTCTACGAGCAGTACTTC.

This chain joins TRBV20-1 and TRBJ2-5; weak D call: TRBD1 (6 bases). With 6 bases removed from V and 5 bases from J, the gap between germline ends came to 10 bases. Germline-derived CDR1 and CDR2 are DFQATT and SNEGSKA (reference sequence). The CDR3 runs 11 residues. This chain's CDR3 is CSAFGGETQYF. DNA for the CDR3: TGCAGTGCGTTTGGGGGCGAGACCCAGTACTTC.

V usage is TRBV27 and J usage is TRBJ2-1; 12 bases agree with TRBD2. The CDR3 is 16 residues long. Unmatched junction bases numbered 4, after V lost 1 base and J lost 6 bases. Looked up from germline, CDR1 is MNHEY and CDR2 is SMNVEV (reference sequence). CDR3 sequence reads: CASSLYSSGRANEQFF. As DNA, the CDR3 is TGTGCCAGCAGTTTATATTCTAGCGGGAGGGCCAATGAGCAGTTCTTC.

This clone was observed once. The chain joins TRBV5-1 to TRBJ2-2, with D perhaps being TRBD1 or TRBD2 (5 bases each). CDR3 length: 16 amino acids. Trimming took off 0 bases at V and 4 bases at J, with 13 bases between the two ends. The germline CDR1 and CDR2 sequences are SGHRS and YFSETQ. CDR3 DNA: TGCGCCAGCAGCTTGGATTTGGGACGCATCACCGGGGAGCTGTTTTTT. Residues: CASSLDLGRITGELFF. The entire variable domain, with the rest obtained from reference TRBV5-1 and TRBJ2-2, is as follows: KAGVTQTPRYLIKTRGQQVTLSCSPISGHRSVSWYQQTPGQGLQFLFEYFSETQRNKGNFPGRFSGRQFSNSRSEMNVSTLELGDSALYLCASSLDLGRITGELFFGEGSRLTVL.

This rearrangement joins TRBV6-6 to TRBJ2-7; 8 nucleotides align to TRBD1. CDR3 length: 13 residues. In germline, CDR1 is MNHNY, CDR2 SVGAGI (reference sequence). V trimming: 9 bases; J trimming: 3 bases; junction bases outside the gene matches: 7. CDR3 region: CASSTGANYEQYF. The CDR3 nucleotides read TGTGCCAGTTCGACAGGGGCCAACTACGAGCAGTACTTC.

J is TRBJ2-1 and V is TRBV2, with D tentatively TRBD2 (6 bases). Germline values: CDR1 SNHLY, CDR2 FYNNEI. This CDR3 has 16 amino acids. Trimming pared 6 bases from V and 0 bases from J, leaving 15 bases between. CDR3 sequence (DNA): TGTGCCAGCAGGGGCCGGGAGAAAGACTCCTACAATGAGCAGTTCTTC. It is translated as CASRGREKDSYNEQFF.

This chain connects TRBV5-6 to TRBJ2-5, with D perhaps matching TRBD2 (7 bases). Trimming took 1 base from V and 5 from J, leaving 18 bases between them. This CDR3 comprises 16 residues. Germline V gene sequence: CDR1 SGHDT, CDR2 YYEEEE. The CDR3 loop reads CASSLYLGGRVETQYF. CDR3 sequence (DNA): TGTGCCAGCAGCTTGTATCTCGGGGGGCGCGTGGAGACCCAGTACTTC.

The V gene is TRBV9, the J gene TRBJ2-7, with TRBD1 matching over 7 bases. The CDR3 is 14 amino acids. Germline CDR1 reads SGDLS; CDR2 reads YYNGEE. Unmatched junction bases numbered 6, after V lost 0 bases and J lost 6 bases. CDR3 residues: CASSVGQGVGEQYF. The CDR3, as DNA: TGTGCCAGCAGCGTAGGACAGGGAGTAGGCGAGCAGTACTTC.

This sequence joins TRBV29-1 and TRBJ2-1; D remains ambiguous. This CDR3 has 15 amino acids. The V end lost 4 bases, the J end lost 0 bases, and 13 bases lay between the germline ends. Germline V gene lookup returns CDR1 SQVTM and CDR2 ANQGSEA. The CDR3 protein is CSVVGGRSSYNEQFF. The CDR3 DNA reads as TGCAGCGTTGTTGGCGGACGAAGCTCCTACAATGAGCAGTTCTTC.

The chain links TRBV2 to TRBJ1-2, with unresolved D. The V end was cut by 4 bases, the J end by 8 bases, with 8 bases between. Germline-derived CDR1 and CDR2 are SNHLY and FYNNEI. This CDR3 region has 11 residues. In DNA, the CDR3 is TGTGCCAGCAGTGTTCGGCACGGCTACACCTTC. Its translation: CASSVRHGYTF.

The chain couples TRBV6-6 to TRBJ2-7, with 7 bases lining up with TRBD1. The length of the CDR3 is 15 residues. Germline CDR1 and CDR2: MNHNY and SVGAGI (reference sequence). The ends lost 5 bases at V and 0 bases at J; junction bases unmatched: 7. The DNA for the CDR3 is TGTGCCAGCAGTAACAAACAGGGGACCTCCTACGAGCAGTACTTC. This encodes CASSNKQGTSYEQYF.

The V and J genes are TRBV6-5 and TRBJ2-2, with 7 bases aligning to TRBD1. The CDR3 loop spans 14 amino acids. Looked up from germline, CDR1 is MNHEY and CDR2 is SVGAGI. The J segment lost 4 bases and the V segment lost 6 bases, leaving 5 bases of the junction unmatched. The DNA of the CDR3 is TGTGCCAGCAGGTGGACAGGCCGCACCGGGGAGCTGTTTTTT. This translates into CASRWTGRTGELFF.

The CDR3 sequence is CASSLGGTGELFF. The CDR3 DNA reads TGTGCCAGCAGCTTAGGGGGCACCGGGGAGCTGTTTTTT. The V call is TRBV7-8, the J call TRBJ2-2, with unresolved D. Trimming cost V 1 base and J 4 bases, with 4 bases left between them. Germline CDR1 reads SGHVS; CDR2 reads FQNEAQ. This CDR3 has 13 amino acids.

This chain uses TRBV6-6 with TRBJ1-1, with 7 bases aligning to TRBD1. After removal of 0 bases from V and 1 base from J, the junction contained 2 bases not matched to a gene. The CDR3 sequence is 15 residues long. CDR1 and CDR2 from the germline V gene are MNHNY and SVGAGI (reference sequence). The CDR3 sequence is CASSYSGQQNTEAFF. CDR3 nucleotides: TGTGCCAGCAGTTACTCGGGACAGCAGAACACTGAAGCTTTCTTT.

The chain uses TRBV28 and TRBJ1-2; D possibly corresponds to TRBD1 (6 bases). This CDR3 spans 15 amino acids. CDR1 is MDHEN, CDR2 SYDVKM, per germline. V was shortened by 1 base and J by 8 bases, with 17 bases between the two germline ends. This chain's CDR3 is CASSLLTGAQRGYTF. The CDR3 region has the DNA TGTGCCAGCAGTTTATTGACGGGGGCGCAGAGAGGCTACACCTTC.

V is TRBV7-9 and J is TRBJ1-5; no clear D gene. Trimming took off 9 bases at V and 4 bases at J, with 22 bases between the two ends. Germline V gene lookup returns CDR1 SEHNR and CDR2 FQNEAQ (reference sequence). This CDR3 contains 16 residues. The CDR3 is CARTPHGRGGNQPQHF. DNA for the CDR3: TGTGCCAGGACCCCCCACGGCCGGGGAGGGAATCAGCCCCAGCATTTT.

The CDR3 DNA reads TGTGCCAGCAGTTCCGCCAATTCAAAGGGGCAGTTCTTC. It specifies CASSSANSKGQFF. The chain employs TRBV28 and TRBJ2-1; no definite D call. CDR1 is MDHEN, CDR2 SYDVKM, per germline. With 4 bases removed from V and 12 bases from J, the gap between germline ends came to 16 bases. The CDR3 has 13 residues.